Presented here are 25 T cell receptor beta chains from one specimen sequenced in a study of monozygotic twins with inflammatory bowel disease. TCRdb reprocessed the 5' RACE reads, with one entry per CDR3 protein and no DNA. The repertoire shows about 160,000 distinct CDR3 sequences; the top ten hold 6% to 9.5%. The sample taken for sequencing was blood. The receptors shown here come from a human donor with ulcerative colitis or Crohn's disease, or a healthy co-twin of an affected twin (not recorded which).

This chain uses TRBV5-4 with TRBJ2-5; the TCRdb D gene call, TRBD2, has no DNA to confirm it. Germline V gene lookup returns CDR1 SGHNT and CDR2 YYREEE (reference sequence). This CDR3 region has 15 residues. CDR3 in amino acids: CASSPEGGIQETQYF.

This sequence joins TRBV12-3 or TRBV12-4 and TRBJ2-1; the D gene TCRdb calls, TRBD1, cannot be checked with no DNA. This CDR3 is 13 amino acids long. CDR3 loop: CASSLGAGDEQFF.

V gene TRBV5-5 combines with J gene TRBJ1-2; TCRdb outputs TRBD1, but without DNA this stays unchecked. The CDR3 extends over 13 amino acids. Germline CDR1 reads SGHKS; CDR2 reads YYEKEE (reference sequence). CDR3 residues: CASSLIGAGGYTF.

The gene calls are TRBV3-1 and TRBJ2-2; TCRdb calls TRBD2, which cannot be checked without DNA. The CDR3 totals 21 residues. The germline V gene encodes CDR1 LGHDT and CDR2 YNNKEL (reference sequence). CDR3 residues: CASSRILRGGGYNFGTGELFF.

The chain has TRBV5-1 and TRBJ2-5; absent DNA, TCRdb's TRBD1 call cannot be checked. The germline V gene has CDR1 SGHRS and CDR2 YFSETQ. This CDR3 is 14 amino acids long. CDR3 sequence reads: CASSLGTLQETQYF.

The gene calls are TRBV29-1 and TRBJ2-3; the D gene TCRdb calls, TRBD2, cannot be checked with no DNA. Germline V lookup: CDR1 SQVTM, CDR2 ANQGSEA. There are 13 residues in the CDR3. The CDR3: CSARLASTDTQYF.

The V call is TRBV27, the J call TRBJ1-6; TCRdb's assignment of TRBD1 cannot be checked, as there is no DNA. Germline V gene data show CDR1 as MNHEY and CDR2 as SMNVEV (reference sequence). The CDR3 is 15 residues long. CDR3 residues: CASQVYRDYNSPLHF.

This chain uses TRBV11-2 with TRBJ2-2; TCRdb reports TRBD2, a call that lacks DNA to check it against. Germline-derived CDR1 and CDR2 are SGHAT and FQNNGV. The CDR3 covers 20 residues. CDR3 sequence: CASSSYRGLAGTYTTGELFF. Drawing the rest from reference TRBV11-2 and TRBJ2-2, the complete variable domain is EAGVAQSPRYKIIEKRQSVAFWCNPISGHATLYWYQQILGQGPKLLIQFQNNGVVDDSQLPKDRFSAERLKGVDSTLKIQPAKLEDSAVYLCASSSYRGLAGTYTTGELFFGEGSRLTVL.

The V call is TRBV2, the J call TRBJ2-7; as DNA is missing, the TRBD2 call by TCRdb cannot be tested. The germline gives CDR1 SNHLY, CDR2 FYNNEI. CDR3 length: 14 residues. CDR3: CASLGGGIQNEQYF.

V is TRBV3-1 and J is TRBJ1-2. CDR3 size: 13 residues. CDR1 is LGHDT, CDR2 YNNKEL, per germline (reference sequence). The CDR3 spells CASSRRHDDGYTF.

The CDR3 sequence: CASTLTGRSGYTF. The chain carries TRBV6-5 and TRBJ1-2; the TCRdb call, TRBD1, lacks DNA for checking. Per the germline V gene, CDR1 is MNHEY and CDR2 is SVGAGI. This CDR3 contains 13 residues.

The V and J genes are TRBV6-6 and TRBJ2-7. The germline CDR1 and CDR2 sequences are MNHNY and SVGAGI (reference sequence). The CDR3 sequence is 12 residues long. The CDR3 loop is CASSRTAYEQYF.

The chain employs TRBV6-6 and TRBJ1-1. The CDR3 consists of 13 residues. Germline V CDR1 and CDR2: MNHNY, SVGAGI (reference sequence). This CDR3 is CASSYWANTEAFF.

The genes are TRBV6-5 and TRBJ2-2; TCRdb lists TRBD1, though no DNA is available to test this call. The CDR3 runs to 15 residues. Germline CDR1 reads MNHEY; CDR2 reads SVGAGI. CDR3 sequence reads: CASSPGAGDTGELFF.

The V call is TRBV5-4, the J call TRBJ2-2. Germline-derived CDR1 and CDR2 are SGHNT and YYREEE (reference sequence). The CDR3 sequence is 11 residues long. CDR3 sequence reads: CASSAPGELFF.

This chain connects TRBV9 to TRBJ1-3; the D call of TRBD1 rests on TCRdb alone, since no DNA is present to check it. Looked up from germline, CDR1 is SGDLS and CDR2 is YYNGEE. The CDR3 length is 14 residues. The CDR3 region is CASSARDRGNTIYF.

The gene calls are TRBV7-2 and TRBJ2-6; without DNA, the TCRdb call of TRBD1 cannot be checked. Looked up from germline, CDR1 is SGHTA and CDR2 is FQGNSA. The CDR3 covers 14 residues. The CDR3 here is CASTPQTGANVLTF. Supplemented by reference TRBV7-2 and TRBJ2-6, the full variable domain reads GAGVSQSPSNKVTEKGKDVELRCDPISGHTALYWYRQSLGQGLEFLIYFQGNSAPDKSGLPSDRFSAERTGGSVSTLTIQRTQQEDSAVYLCASTPQTGANVLTFGAGSRLTVL.

The chain links TRBV7-2 to TRBJ1-4; TCRdb reports TRBD1, a call that lacks DNA to check it against. The CDR3 spans 13 residues. The germline V gene has CDR1 SGHTA and CDR2 FQGNSA. CDR3: CASSLRPGEKLFF.

This chain connects TRBV5-1 to TRBJ1-2; the D gene TCRdb calls, TRBD1, cannot be checked with no DNA. The CDR3 totals 15 residues. Germline V gene data show CDR1 as SGHRS and CDR2 as YFSETQ. The CDR3 loop reads CASSPGQGARDGYTF.

V is TRBV2 and J is TRBJ2-1; without DNA, the TCRdb call of TRBD1 cannot be checked. Germline V gene sequence: CDR1 SNHLY, CDR2 FYNNEI. The CDR3 consists of 13 residues. CDR3 protein: CASSAGTSNEQFF.

The rearrangement uses TRBV19 and TRBJ2-7; without DNA, the TCRdb call of TRBD1 cannot be checked. Germline CDR1 and CDR2: LNHDA and SQIVND (reference sequence). This CDR3 spans 15 amino acids. CDR3 protein: CASSLGTGRDYEQYF.

The chain employs TRBV29-1 and TRBJ2-7. The CDR3 contains 14 residues. CDR1 and CDR2 (germline): SQVTM, ANQGSEA. The CDR3: CSVESTEDTYEQYF.

The rearrangement links TRBV7-2 to TRBJ1-2. Germline CDR1 is SGHTA and CDR2 is FQGNSA. This CDR3 contains 13 residues. This chain's CDR3 is CASSFRDGNGYTF. Together with reference TRBV7-2 and TRBJ1-2, the CDR3 gives the full variable domain: GAGVSQSPSNKVTEKGKDVELRCDPISGHTALYWYRQSLGQGLEFLIYFQGNSAPDKSGLPSDRFSAERTGGSVSTLTIQRTQQEDSAVYLCASSFRDGNGYTFGSGTRLTVV.

The chain uses TRBV12-3 or TRBV12-4 and TRBJ1-3; TCRdb designates TRBD1, a call that cannot be tested without DNA. This CDR3 comprises 15 residues. The CDR3: CASRRTGGIGNTIYF.

This sequence joins TRBV7-9 and TRBJ2-4; without DNA, the TCRdb call of TRBD1 cannot be checked. The germline V gene has CDR1 SEHNR and CDR2 FQNEAQ (reference sequence). This CDR3 has 13 amino acids. The CDR3 loop reads CASSPPGGNIQYF.